Listed here are 30 T cell receptor beta chains from one sample, sequenced in a study of T cell repertoires in cytomegalovirus infection. TCRdb processed the reads anew with MiXCR; each CDR3 protein has one entry. Among hundreds of thousands of distinct CDR3 sequences listed, 32% were seen once. These receptors lack a known antigen. This material consisted of cultured CD8+ T cells from PBMCs, taken from culture after CMV antigen stimulation. These receptors were obtained from a human donor in good health (CMV status not recorded). Some clones in this sample may be carry-over from other donors' samples.

The rearrangement links TRBV7-9 to TRBJ1-1, with a tentative D call TRBD1 (6 bases). V lost 4 bases, J lost 4 bases, and 19 bases lay in between. This CDR3 contains 16 residues. The germline V gene has CDR1 SEHNR and CDR2 FQNEAQ (reference sequence). The DNA of the CDR3 is TGTGCCAGCAGCTCCTGGACAGACAACCCGGGCACTGAAGCTTTCTTT. The encoded protein is CASSSWTDNPGTEAFF.

This clonotype was observed a handful of times. The J gene is TRBJ2-2, the V gene TRBV28, with D perhaps assigned TRBD1 or TRBD2 (5 bases each). Germline CDR1 MDHEN, CDR2 SYDVKM. The ends were cut back, 2 bases at V and 4 bases at J, with 14 bases in the middle. This CDR3 spans 16 amino acids. The CDR3 coding sequence is TGTGCCAGCAGTTTACTATTCCAGGGACCCACCGGGGAGCTGTTTTTT. This translates into CASSLLFQGPTGELFF.

This clonotype was counted only a few times. The genes are TRBV29-1 and TRBJ2-5; TRBD1 aligns across 10 bases. CDR1 is SQVTM, CDR2 ANQGSEA, per germline. The J segment lost 7 bases and the V segment lost 3 bases, leaving 11 bases of the junction unmatched. This CDR3 has 15 amino acids. The chain's CDR3 is CSVDFGDRGLATQYF. CDR3 nucleotides: TGCAGCGTTGATTTTGGGGACAGGGGCCTAGCGACCCAGTACTTC.

This clonotype was seen many times. The rearrangement links TRBV7-8 to TRBJ2-5; TRBD2 matches 7 bases. The germline CDR1 and CDR2 sequences are SGHVS and FQNEAQ. The CDR3 runs 14 residues. Trimming removed 5 bases from V and 9 bases from J; junction bases left unmatched: 12. The CDR3 bases are TGTGCCAGCAGCCCCCGGACTAGTACCGGGGCCCAGTACTTC. Protein sequence: CASSPRTSTGAQYF. The variable domain in full, with the rest retrieved from reference TRBV7-8 and TRBJ2-5, is GAGVSQSPRYKVAKRGQDVALRCDPISGHVSLFWYQQALGQGPEFLTYFQNEAQLDKSGLPSDRFFAERPEGSVSTLKIQRTQQEDSAVYLCASSPRTSTGAQYFGPGTRLLVL.

This CDR3 is CASSITGFYGYTF. The CDR3 coding sequence is TGTGCCAGTAGTATAACAGGGTTCTATGGCTACACCTTC. The rearrangement joins TRBV19 to TRBJ1-2, with a possible D match to TRBD1 (6 bases). CDR1 LNHDA and CDR2 SQIVND come from the germline V gene (reference sequence). Trimming took off 2 bases at V and 4 bases at J, with 8 bases between the two ends. This CDR3 is built from 13 residues.

This clonotype was detected many times. The CDR3 is CASSLGPPEAFF. CDR3 coding DNA: TGTGCCAGCAGCTTAGGTCCCCCTGAAGCTTTCTTT. The genes are TRBV7-9 and TRBJ1-1; D gene unclear. From germline, CDR1 is SEHNR and CDR2 FQNEAQ (reference sequence). The V end lost 1 base, the J end lost 6 bases, and 6 bases lay between the germline ends. The CDR3 covers 12 residues.

This clonotype was seen a handful of times. The V and J genes are TRBV7-9 and TRBJ2-1; 9 bases map to TRBD1. V was pared by 4 bases and J by 6 bases, with 4 bases of the junction left unmatched. The V gene's germline CDR1 is SEHNR and CDR2 FQNEAQ (reference sequence). This CDR3 has 14 residues. This CDR3 is CASSWGQGGNEQFF. The CDR3 DNA reads TGTGCCAGCAGCTGGGGACAGGGCGGCAATGAGCAGTTCTTC. The variable domain in full, completed from reference TRBV7-9 and TRBJ2-1, reads DTGVSQNPRHKITKRGQNVTFRCDPISEHNRLYWYRQTLGQGPEFLTYFQNEAQLEKSRLLSDRFSAERPKGSFSTLEIQRTEQGDSAMYLCASSWGQGGNEQFFGPGTRLTVL.

This clonotype was recorded a few times. One end of the junction varies from germline; a read error may be responsible. This sequence joins TRBV7-9 and TRBJ2-2; D may be TRBD1 or TRBD2 (6 bases each). The CDR3 has 16 residues. Germline-derived CDR1 and CDR2 are SEHNR and FQNEAQ (reference sequence). CDR3 region: CASSQVPGANAGELFF. The CDR3 DNA sequence: TGTGCCAGCAGCCAAGTCCCGGGGGCGAACGCCGGGGAGCTGTTTTTT.

This clonotype was counted many times. This chain links TRBV7-6 with TRBJ2-7; 7 nucleotides align to TRBD2. This CDR3 is 16 amino acids long. Unmatched junction bases numbered 12, after V lost 5 bases and J lost 2 bases. In germline, CDR1 is SGHVS, CDR2 FNYEAQ. CDR3 amino acids: CASSDGQGGFTYEQYF. CDR3 coding DNA: TGTGCCAGCAGCGACGGGCAGGGAGGGTTTACCTACGAGCAGTACTTC.

This clonotype was observed a few times. This chain joins TRBV27 and TRBJ2-5, with D perhaps TRBD1 (5 bases). V was shortened by 6 bases and J by 2 bases, with 13 bases between the two germline ends. CDR3 length: 14 residues. Per germline, CDR1 MNHEY and CDR2 SMNVEV (reference sequence). CDR3 region: CASRSGFKQETQYF. The CDR3, as DNA: TGTGCCAGCAGGTCAGGGTTTAAACAAGAGACCCAGTACTTC.

This clonotype was counted between two and nine times. The chain recombines TRBV5-6 with TRBJ1-6, with TRBD1 as a possible D gene (5 bases). The V gene's germline CDR1 is SGHDT and CDR2 YYEEEE. The germline V and J ends were trimmed by 0 bases and 11 bases, with 6 bases remaining between them. The CDR3 sequence is 12 residues long. In nucleotides, the CDR3 is TGTGCCAGCAGCTTGGGAGGGGCACCCCTCCACTTT. It translates to CASSLGGAPLHF.

V gene TRBV19 combines with J gene TRBJ1-2; 7 bases agree with TRBD1. V shed 3 bases and J 3 bases; nucleotides not matched to a gene: 7. Germline V gives CDR1 LNHDA, CDR2 SQIVND (reference sequence). This CDR3 region has 15 residues. CDR3 sequence: CASSIEDRNYYGYTF. The CDR3 bases are TGTGCCAGTAGTATTGAGGACAGGAACTACTATGGCTACACCTTC.

The table lists this clonotype with a few counts. The chain joins TRBV6-1 to TRBJ2-7, with D possibly matching TRBD1 (5 bases). CDR1 and CDR2 from the germline V gene are MNHNS and SASEGT. The CDR3 spans 13 residues. With 6 bases removed from V and 1 base from J, the gap between germline ends came to 10 bases. CDR3 sequence: CASRPRQSYEQYV. The CDR3 DNA is TGTGCCAGCAGGCCAAGACAGTCCTACGAGCAGTACGTC.

This clonotype was seen a few times. The CDR3 region has the DNA TGTGCCAGCAGCACAGTGGCGGGGGGCTCCAGTGAGCAGTTCTTC. Translated: CASSTVAGGSSEQFF. The chain joins TRBV7-9 to TRBJ2-1; the match to TRBD2 covers 8 bases. The CDR3 contains 15 residues. Germline V gives CDR1 SEHNR, CDR2 FQNEAQ (reference sequence). Trimming removed 5 bases from V and 9 bases from J; junction bases left unmatched: 12.

Note on this clonotype: The germline gene is not matched at one end of the junction; a read error may be the cause. V gene TRBV7-6 combines with J gene TRBJ2-7, with TRBD1 matching 9 bases. The V gene's germline CDR1 is SGHVS and CDR2 FNYEAQ. This CDR3 has 15 residues. CDR3 loop: CASSPGQGNSFEQYF. CDR3 nucleotide sequence: TGTGCCAGCAGCCCGGGACAGGGCAACTCCTTCGAGCAGTACTTC.

This rearrangement joins TRBV5-8 to TRBJ1-1, with D tentatively TRBD1 (6 bases). The CDR3 loop spans 14 amino acids. CDR1 and CDR2 (germline): SGHTS, YDEGEE. Between the trimmed V and J ends, which lost 4 bases and 5 bases, there was a span of 15 bases. The CDR3 loop reads CASSLTGTRTEAFF. The CDR3 bases are TGTGCCAGCAGCCTGACCGGGACAAGGACTGAAGCTTTCTTT.

The J gene is TRBJ1-1, the V gene TRBV10-3, with D possibly matching TRBD1 (5 bases). V dropped 2 bases and J dropped 2 bases, with 12 bases sitting between them. The CDR3 sequence is 15 residues long. Germline values: CDR1 ENHRY, CDR2 SYGVKD. The CDR3 is CAISEMGQGNTEAFF. The CDR3 nucleotides read TGTGCCATCAGTGAGATGGGGCAGGGCAACACTGAAGCTTTCTTT.

The CDR3 DNA reads TGTGCCAGCAGCCCCTGGGAGGGGGCGCTTAACACCGGGGAGCTGTTTTTT. It specifies CASSPWEGALNTGELFF. V usage is TRBV5-5 and J usage is TRBJ2-2, with D perhaps being TRBD1 or TRBD2 (7 bases each). Germline loops: CDR1 SGHKS, CDR2 YYEKEE (reference sequence). This CDR3 is built from 17 residues. Trimming stripped 4 bases from V and 2 bases from J, with 18 bases between.

This clonotype showed up many times. The CDR3 sequence: CASSLSRGAYEQYF. The CDR3 DNA follows: TGTGCCAGCAGCTTAAGTCGGGGCGCCTACGAGCAGTACTTC. The V and J genes are TRBV7-8 and TRBJ2-7, with D possibly being TRBD1 or TRBD2 (5 bases each). V lost 2 bases and J 2 bases, leaving 10 bases between the germline ends. This CDR3 contains 14 residues. Germline V gene sequence: CDR1 SGHVS, CDR2 FQNEAQ.

J is TRBJ2-5 and V is TRBV25-1; possible D gene TRBD1, 5 bases. CDR3 length: 14 amino acids. The V gene lost 5 bases and the J gene lost 5 bases, with 15 bases spanning the gap. The germline CDR1 and CDR2 sequences are MGHDK and SYGVNS. Here the CDR3 reads CASSLAGIRETQYF. DNA for the CDR3: TGTGCCAGCAGTTTGGCAGGGATAAGGGAGACCCAGTACTTC.

The chain carries TRBV7-6 and TRBJ2-3; 7 bases agree with TRBD2. The V and J ends lost 5 bases and 4 bases, in that order; junction bases with no gene match: 6. The CDR3 is 14 amino acids. Germline V lookup: CDR1 SGHVS, CDR2 FNYEAQ. The CDR3 nucleotides are TGTGCCAGCAGCCCCAAGCGGGGTCCAGATACGCAGTATTTT. Translating it yields CASSPKRGPDTQYF.

The chain employs TRBV19 and TRBJ2-1; 7 nucleotides agree with TRBD2. The ends lost 10 bases at V and 0 bases at J; junction bases unmatched: 6. The CDR3 runs to 14 residues. CDR1 LNHDA and CDR2 SQIVND come from the germline V gene (reference sequence). The CDR3 protein is CATASGSSYNEQFF. In DNA form, the CDR3 reads TGTGCCACCGCTAGCGGTAGCTCCTACAATGAGCAGTTCTTC.

The table lists this clonotype with a few counts. Here the CDR3 reads CASSPVGAGGYMNTEAFF. As DNA, the CDR3 is TGTGCCAGCAGCCCAGTGGGGGCGGGGGGGTACATGAACACTGAAGCTTTCTTT. The rearrangement joins TRBV4-2 to TRBJ1-1, with D maybe TRBD1 (6 bases). Trimming removed 4 bases at V and 0 bases at J, with 21 bases between. CDR1 LGHNA and CDR2 YNFKEQ come from the germline V gene. The CDR3 has 18 amino acids.

A few counts support this clonotype. This rearrangement joins TRBV6-6 to TRBJ2-1; maybe TRBD1 (7 bases). Germline-derived CDR1 and CDR2 are MNHNY and SVGAGI (reference sequence). The CDR3 extends over 18 amino acids. The germline V and J ends were trimmed by 0 bases and 9 bases, with 24 bases remaining between them. CDR3 amino acids: CASSYSAGTDITIGEQFF. The DNA of the CDR3 is TGTGCCAGCAGTTACTCGGCGGGGACAGACATTACAATCGGTGAGCAGTTCTTC.

This clonotype was observed a few times. V is TRBV7-9 and J is TRBJ1-3; 7 bases fit TRBD1. Germline V lookup: CDR1 SEHNR, CDR2 FQNEAQ (reference sequence). The CDR3 is 13 residues long. V lost 4 bases, J lost 11 bases, and 8 bases stayed unmatched. The CDR3 loop reads CASSYGTVGSIYF. Written as DNA, the CDR3 is TGTGCCAGCAGCTATGGGACAGTTGGCTCCATATATTTT.

DNA of the CDR3: TGTGCCAGCAGTTACCTTCAGGGAGGCACTGAAGCTTTCTTT. Encoded protein: CASSYLQGGTEAFF. V is TRBV6-6 and J is TRBJ1-1, with D perhaps TRBD1 (5 bases). Between the trimmed V and J ends, which lost 2 bases and 4 bases, there was a span of 11 bases. The CDR3 spans 14 residues. Germline V lookup: CDR1 MNHNY, CDR2 SVGAGI (reference sequence).

The chain combines TRBV5-6 with TRBJ2-7; D perhaps matches TRBD1 (6 bases). The germline V gene encodes CDR1 SGHDT and CDR2 YYEEEE. V was trimmed by 0 bases and J by 2 bases, leaving 15 bases between them. The CDR3 is 16 residues long. CDR3 bases: TGTGCCAGCAGCTTGGCCTTTACAGGGCAAACCTACGAGCAGTACGTC. It yields the protein CASSLAFTGQTYEQYV.

V gene TRBV27 combines with J gene TRBJ2-1; a weak D match, TRBD1 (5 bases). This CDR3 is 14 amino acids long. V lost 1 base and J lost 5, with 9 bases in between. CDR1 and CDR2 (germline): MNHEY, SMNVEV (reference sequence). This chain's CDR3 is CASSLWGRDNEQFF. The CDR3 DNA reads TGTGCCAGCAGTTTATGGGGCAGAGACAATGAGCAGTTCTTC.

This clonotype came up a few times. The chain joins TRBV7-6 to TRBJ2-2, with 10 bases fitting TRBD2. Germline-derived CDR1 and CDR2 are SGHVS and FNYEAQ. V lost 5 bases, J lost 2 bases, and 8 bases stayed unmatched. The CDR3 has 17 residues. The CDR3 nucleotides are TGTGCCAGCAGCGACTACTTAGCGGGGGGAAACACCGGGGAGCTGTTTTTT. Translated, it gives CASSDYLAGGNTGELFF.

This clonotype was counted between two and nine times. This sequence joins TRBV12-3 or TRBV12-4 and TRBJ2-3; 8 nucleotides agree with TRBD2. The CDR3 covers 15 residues. Trimming removed 3 bases from V and 3 bases from J; junction bases left unmatched: 5. The CDR3 is CASSFIAGRTDTQYF. The CDR3 DNA follows: TGTGCCAGCAGTTTCATAGCGGGGAGGACAGATACGCAGTATTTT.